This T cell receptor beta chain appears in the sequencing data of a study of T cell changes during pregnancy in multiple sclerosis. This CDR3 region has 14 residues. Germline V gene lookup returns CDR1 LNHDA and CDR2 SQIVND (reference sequence). The V end was cut by 7 bases, the J end by 0 bases, with 12 bases between. The sample holds a few counts of this clone. Measured with immunoSEQ multiplex PCR; TCRdb has only the in-frame clones, and not every one. The table records over 85,000 clones, about nine tenths of them present only once. Sample: peripheral blood, taken after pregnancy. This clonotype originated in a female donor in good health, enrolled as a control in a pregnancy study. This chain uses TRBV19 with TRBJ1-1; D ambiguous. The CDR3 nucleotides are TGTGCCAGTACTGGCAGACTTATGAACACTGAAGCTTTCTTT. Protein product: CASTGRLMNTEAFF.